The rows below give T cell receptor beta chains drawn from one sample of a study of blood T cell repertoires in COVID-19. The assay was immunoSEQ multiplex PCR, and TCRdb's table has in-frame clones only and misses some. The sample has about 260,000 clones, roughly 90% seen once. Source material: peripheral blood. The receptor set was obtained from a man aged 25 to 45 with active or convalescent COVID-19. Each CDR3 is given with its conserved first and last residue. Fields, in order: clone size, CDR3 length, D gene, J gene, V gene, CDR3 protein, CDR3 DNA. D genes are given only for firm matches. Only part of the rows carry a size: once, few, many, or a class if the clone is expanded.

clone size: .
CDR3 length: 17
D gene: TRBD1
J gene: TRBJ1-1
V gene: TRBV7-2
CDR3 protein: CASSLAPPGQTNTEAFF
CDR3 DNA: TGTGCCAGCAGCTTAGCGCCTCCGGGACAGACGAACACTGAAGCTTTCTTT

clone size: .
CDR3 length: 15
D gene: .
J gene: TRBJ1-5
V gene: TRBV5-6
CDR3 protein: CASSRGRWVDQPQHF
CDR3 DNA: TGTGCCAGCAGCCGAGGCCGATGGGTAGATCAGCCCCAGCATTTT

clone size: once
CDR3 length: 14
D gene: TRBD1
J gene: TRBJ1-6
V gene: TRBV6-5
CDR3 protein: CASSTRTGNRALHF
CDR3 DNA: TGTGCCAGCAGTACCCGGACAGGAAATAGGGCCCTCCACTTT

clone size: .
CDR3 length: 18
D gene: .
J gene: TRBJ2-3
V gene: TRBV7-5
CDR3 protein: CARSLALAGPFSTDTQYF
CDR3 DNA: TGTGCCAGAAGCTTAGCCCTAGCGGGGCCGTTTTCCACAGATACGCAGTATTTT

clone size: .
CDR3 length: 13
D gene: .
J gene: TRBJ2-5
V gene: TRBV30
CDR3 protein: CAWSWGPWETQYF
CDR3 DNA: TGTGCCTGGAGTTGGGGGCCCTGGGAGACCCAGTACTTC

clone size: .
CDR3 length: 14
D gene: TRBD1
J gene: TRBJ2-7
V gene: TRBV5-1
CDR3 protein: CASRGQGESYEQYF
CDR3 DNA: TGCGCCAGCAGGGGACAGGGAGAGTCCTACGAGCAGTACTTC

clone size: .
CDR3 length: 15
D gene: TRBD1
J gene: TRBJ1-6
V gene: TRBV18
CDR3 protein: CASSRDSPSSSPLHF
CDR3 DNA: TGTGCCAGCTCGCGGGACAGCCCGTCTAGTTCACCCCTCCACTTT

clone size: .
CDR3 length: 15
D gene: .
J gene: TRBJ1-1
V gene: TRBV6-5
CDR3 protein: CASSYSWTVNTEAFF
CDR3 DNA: TGTGCCAGCAGTTACTCTTGGACAGTGAACACTGAAGCTTTCTTT

clone size: once
CDR3 length: 14
D gene: TRBD1
J gene: TRBJ2-1
V gene: TRBV2
CDR3 protein: CASSVDRGRDEQFF
CDR3 DNA: TGTGCCAGCAGTGTGGACAGGGGGCGTGATGAGCAGTTCTTC

clone size: .
CDR3 length: 16
D gene: .
J gene: TRBJ1-2
V gene: TRBV19
CDR3 protein: CASSATQVPSAYGYTF
CDR3 DNA: TGTGCCAGTAGTGCAACACAGGTTCCTTCTGCCTATGGCTACACCTTC

clone size: .
CDR3 length: 15
D gene: .
J gene: TRBJ1-5
V gene: TRBV27
CDR3 protein: CASSYSGAHNQPQHF
CDR3 DNA: TGTGCCAGCAGTTACTCTGGGGCTCACAATCAGCCCCAGCATTTT

clone size: .
CDR3 length: 12
D gene: .
J gene: TRBJ1-2
V gene: TRBV25-1
CDR3 protein: CASTGGARGYTF
CDR3 DNA: TGTGCCAGCACGGGCGGGGCGCGGGGCTACACCTTC

clone size: .
CDR3 length: 15
D gene: .
J gene: TRBJ1-6
V gene: TRBV5-1
CDR3 protein: CASSLSTGSDSPLHF
CDR3 DNA: TGCGCCAGCAGCCTCTCAACAGGGTCGGATTCACCCCTCCACTTT

clone size: few
CDR3 length: 15
D gene: .
J gene: TRBJ1-4
V gene: TRBV5-1
CDR3 protein: CASSSRTGFNEKLFF
CDR3 DNA: TGCGCCAGCAGCTCTAGGACGGGATTTAATGAAAAACTGTTTTTT

clone size: .
CDR3 length: 15
D gene: .
J gene: TRBJ1-4
V gene: TRBV7-2
CDR3 protein: CASSLSDRINEKLFF
CDR3 DNA: TGTGCCAGCAGCTTATCCGACAGAATTAATGAAAAACTGTTTTTT

clone size: .
CDR3 length: 16
D gene: TRBD1
J gene: TRBJ1-3
V gene: TRBV10-3
CDR3 protein: CAISESDRGSGNTIYF
CDR3 DNA: TGTGCCATCAGTGAGTCGGACAGGGGGTCTGGAAACACCATATATTTT

clone size: .
CDR3 length: 16
D gene: .
J gene: TRBJ1-6
V gene: TRBV5-8
CDR3 protein: CASSLVGRSYNSPLHF
CDR3 DNA: TGTGCCAGCAGCTTGGTTGGCCGCTCCTATAATTCACCCCTCCACTTT

clone size: .
CDR3 length: 15
D gene: .
J gene: TRBJ1-3
V gene: TRBV7-2
CDR3 protein: CASSSPSRQGNTIYF
CDR3 DNA: TGTGCCAGCAGCAGTCCTTCGCGGCAGGGAAACACCATATATTTT

clone size: .
CDR3 length: 14
D gene: TRBD1
J gene: TRBJ1-6
V gene: TRBV7-8
CDR3 protein: CASSLETGDSPLHF
CDR3 DNA: TGTGCCAGCAGCTTAGAGACAGGGGACTCACCCCTCCACTTT

clone size: .
CDR3 length: 19
D gene: .
J gene: TRBJ1-2
V gene: TRBV7-9
CDR3 protein: CASSLSGTRNYGEDYGYTF
CDR3 DNA: TGTGCCAGCAGCTTATCCGGGACAAGGAATTATGGAGAGGACTATGGCTACACCTTC

clone size: .
CDR3 length: 16
D gene: .
J gene: TRBJ2-7
V gene: TRBV19
CDR3 protein: CASSIDHTTVTYEQYF
CDR3 DNA: TGTGCCAGTAGTATAGACCACACAACAGTGACCTACGAGCAGTACTTC

clone size: .
CDR3 length: 16
D gene: TRBD2
J gene: TRBJ2-7
V gene: TRBV6-2/TRBV6-3
CDR3 protein: CASSFDPTSGGYEQYF
CDR3 DNA: TGTGCCAGCAGTTTTGACCCCACTAGCGGCGGCTACGAGCAGTACTTC

clone size: .
CDR3 length: 16
D gene: .
J gene: TRBJ2-2
V gene: TRBV5-6
CDR3 protein: CASSWTRYANTGELFF
CDR3 DNA: TGTGCCAGCAGCTGGACACGATACGCGAACACCGGGGAGCTGTTTTTT

clone size: .
CDR3 length: 15
D gene: TRBD1
J gene: TRBJ1-3
V gene: TRBV2
CDR3 protein: CASSEAGGSGNTIYF
CDR3 DNA: TGTGCCAGCAGTGAGGCAGGGGGGTCTGGAAACACCATATATTTT